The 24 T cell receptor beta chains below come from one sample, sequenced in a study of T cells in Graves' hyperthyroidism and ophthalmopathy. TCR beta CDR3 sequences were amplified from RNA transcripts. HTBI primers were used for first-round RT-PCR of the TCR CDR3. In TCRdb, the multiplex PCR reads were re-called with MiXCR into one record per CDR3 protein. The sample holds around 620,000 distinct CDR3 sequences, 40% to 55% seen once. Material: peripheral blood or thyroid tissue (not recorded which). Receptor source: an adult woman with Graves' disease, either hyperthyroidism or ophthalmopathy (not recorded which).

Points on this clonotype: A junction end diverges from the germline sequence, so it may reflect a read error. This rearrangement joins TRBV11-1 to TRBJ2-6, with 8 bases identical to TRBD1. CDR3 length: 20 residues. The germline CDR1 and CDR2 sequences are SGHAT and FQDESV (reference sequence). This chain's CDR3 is CAGSPRAGGTTAPGANVPTF. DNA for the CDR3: TGTGCCGGCAGCCCCCGGGCAGGGGGCACCACTGCTCCTGGGGCCAACGTCCCGACTTTC.

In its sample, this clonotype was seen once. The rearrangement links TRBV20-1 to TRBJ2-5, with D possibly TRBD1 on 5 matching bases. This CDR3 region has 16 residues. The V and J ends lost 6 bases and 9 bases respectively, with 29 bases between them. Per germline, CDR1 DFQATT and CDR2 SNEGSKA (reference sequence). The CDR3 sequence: CSANPQGAVGNQPQYF. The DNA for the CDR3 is TGCAGTGCAAATCCCCAAGGGGCCGTTGGCAATCAGCCCCAGTACTTC.

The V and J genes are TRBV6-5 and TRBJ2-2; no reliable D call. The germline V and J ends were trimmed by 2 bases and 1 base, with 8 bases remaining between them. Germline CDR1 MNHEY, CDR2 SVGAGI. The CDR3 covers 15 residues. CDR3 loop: CASSYTARNTGELFF. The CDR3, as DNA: TGTGCCAGCAGTTACACAGCGCGGAACACCGGGGAGCTGTTTTTT.

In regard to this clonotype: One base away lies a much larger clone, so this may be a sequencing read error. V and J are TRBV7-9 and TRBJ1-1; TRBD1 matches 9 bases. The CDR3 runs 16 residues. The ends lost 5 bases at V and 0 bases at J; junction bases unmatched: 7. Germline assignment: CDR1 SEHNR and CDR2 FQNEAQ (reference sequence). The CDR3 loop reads CASSPTGQGLNTEAFF. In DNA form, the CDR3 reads TGTGCCAGCAGCCCAACCGGACAGGGGTTGAACACTGAAGCTTTCTTT.

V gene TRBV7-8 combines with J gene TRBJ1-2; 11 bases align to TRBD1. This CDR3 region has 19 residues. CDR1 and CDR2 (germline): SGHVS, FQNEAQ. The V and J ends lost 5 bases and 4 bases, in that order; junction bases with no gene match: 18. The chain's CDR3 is CASSPRRTGQGAGAYGYTF. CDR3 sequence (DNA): TGTGCCAGCAGCCCGCGCCGGACCGGACAGGGGGCAGGTGCCTATGGCTACACCTTC.

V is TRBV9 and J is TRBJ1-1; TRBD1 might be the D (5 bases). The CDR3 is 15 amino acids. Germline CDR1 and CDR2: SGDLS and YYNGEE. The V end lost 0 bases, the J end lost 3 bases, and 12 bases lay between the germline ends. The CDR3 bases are TGTGCCAGCAGCGTAGAGGGGAGGTGGGACACTGAAGCTTTCTTT. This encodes CASSVEGRWDTEAFF.

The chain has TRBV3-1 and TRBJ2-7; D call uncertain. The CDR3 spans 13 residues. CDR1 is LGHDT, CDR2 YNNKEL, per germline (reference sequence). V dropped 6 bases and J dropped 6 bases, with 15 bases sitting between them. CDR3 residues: CASSASGLPEQYF. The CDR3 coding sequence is TGTGCCAGCAGTGCCTCCGGGCTTCCCGAGCAGTACTTC.

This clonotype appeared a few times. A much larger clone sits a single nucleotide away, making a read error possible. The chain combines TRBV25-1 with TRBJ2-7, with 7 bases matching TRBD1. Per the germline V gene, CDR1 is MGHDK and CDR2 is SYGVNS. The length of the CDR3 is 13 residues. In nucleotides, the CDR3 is TGTGGCGCAGAGGGGGCAGGGTCGGACGAGCAGCACTTC. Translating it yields CGAEGAGSDEQHF.

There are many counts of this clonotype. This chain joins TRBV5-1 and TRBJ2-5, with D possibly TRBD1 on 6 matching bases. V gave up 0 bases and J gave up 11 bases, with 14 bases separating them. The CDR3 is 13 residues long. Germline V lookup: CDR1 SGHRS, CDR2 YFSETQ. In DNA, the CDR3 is TGCGCCAGCAGCTTGGAGTCGGAGCAGGGGCAGTACTTC. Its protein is CASSLESEQGQYF. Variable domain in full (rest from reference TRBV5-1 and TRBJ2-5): KAGVTQTPRYLIKTRGQQVTLSCSPISGHRSVSWYQQTPGQGLQFLFEYFSETQRNKGNFPGRFSGRQFSNSRSEMNVSTLELGDSALYLCASSLESEQGQYFGPGTRLLVL.

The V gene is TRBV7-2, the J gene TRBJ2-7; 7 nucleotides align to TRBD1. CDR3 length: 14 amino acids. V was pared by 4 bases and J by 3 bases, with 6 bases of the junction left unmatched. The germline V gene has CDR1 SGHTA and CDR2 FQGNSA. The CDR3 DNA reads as TGTGCCAGCAGCTACCGGGACAGCCTCTACGAGCAGTACTTC. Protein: CASSYRDSLYEQYF.

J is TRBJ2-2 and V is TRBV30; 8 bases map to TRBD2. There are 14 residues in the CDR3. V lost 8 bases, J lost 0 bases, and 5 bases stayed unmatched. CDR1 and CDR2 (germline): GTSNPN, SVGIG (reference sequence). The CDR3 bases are TGTGCCCTACACGGGGGGGCGAACACCGGGGAGCTGTTTTTT. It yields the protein CALHGGANTGELFF.

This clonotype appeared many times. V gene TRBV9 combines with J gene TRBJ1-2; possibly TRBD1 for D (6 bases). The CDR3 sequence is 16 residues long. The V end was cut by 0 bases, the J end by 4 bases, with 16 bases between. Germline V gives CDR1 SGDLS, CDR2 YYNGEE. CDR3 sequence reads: CASSVASSGGLYGYTF. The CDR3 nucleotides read TGTGCCAGCAGCGTAGCATCTTCGGGGGGGCTCTATGGCTACACCTTC. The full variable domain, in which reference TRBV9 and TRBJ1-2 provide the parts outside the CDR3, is DSGVTQTPKHLITATGQRVTLRCSPRSGDLSVYWYQQSLDQGLQFLIQYYNGEERAKGNILERFSAQQFPDLHSELNLSSLELGDSALYFCASSVASSGGLYGYTFGSGTRLTVV.

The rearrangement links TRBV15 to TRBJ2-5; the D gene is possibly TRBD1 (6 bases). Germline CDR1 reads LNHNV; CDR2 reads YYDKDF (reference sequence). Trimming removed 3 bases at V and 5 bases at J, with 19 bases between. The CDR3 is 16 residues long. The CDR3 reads CATSRFNPAQGETQYF. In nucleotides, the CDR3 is TGTGCCACCAGCAGGTTCAATCCCGCACAGGGCGAGACCCAGTACTTC.

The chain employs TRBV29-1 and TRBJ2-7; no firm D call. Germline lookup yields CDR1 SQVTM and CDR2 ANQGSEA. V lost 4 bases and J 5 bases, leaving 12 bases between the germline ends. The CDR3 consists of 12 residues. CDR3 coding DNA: TGCAGCGTTGTGGTGGGTTCCCACGAGCAGTACTTC. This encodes CSVVVGSHEQYF.

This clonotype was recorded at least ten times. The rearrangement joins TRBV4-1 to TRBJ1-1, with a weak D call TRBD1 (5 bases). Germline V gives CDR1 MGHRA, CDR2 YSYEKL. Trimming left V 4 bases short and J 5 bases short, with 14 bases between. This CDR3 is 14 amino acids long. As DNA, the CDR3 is TGCGCCAGCAGCCCTATCGGGGCGAAAACTGAAGCTTTCTTT. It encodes CASSPIGAKTEAFF.

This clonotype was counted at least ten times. The CDR3 DNA reads TGCGCCAGCGCGCCGGGACTAGCGGGACAAGAGACCCAGTACTTC. Protein: CASAPGLAGQETQYF. The gene calls are TRBV5-1 and TRBJ2-5; 13 bases agree with TRBD2. Germline lookup yields CDR1 SGHRS and CDR2 YFSETQ. V trimming: 7 bases; J trimming: 2 bases; junction bases outside the gene matches: 5. The CDR3 runs to 15 residues.

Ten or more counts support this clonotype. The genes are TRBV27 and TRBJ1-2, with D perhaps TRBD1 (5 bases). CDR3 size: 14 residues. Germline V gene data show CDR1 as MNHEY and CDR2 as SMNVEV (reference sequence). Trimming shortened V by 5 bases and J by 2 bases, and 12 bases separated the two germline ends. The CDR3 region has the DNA TGTGCCAGCAGTGAGGGACGGCAAAACTATGGCTACACCTTC. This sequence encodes CASSEGRQNYGYTF.

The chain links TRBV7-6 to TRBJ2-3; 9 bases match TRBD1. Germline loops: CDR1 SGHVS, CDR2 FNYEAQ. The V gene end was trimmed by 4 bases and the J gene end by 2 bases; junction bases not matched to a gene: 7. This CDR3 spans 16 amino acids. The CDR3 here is CASSWTGAPSTDTQYF. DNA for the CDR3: TGTGCCAGCAGCTGGACAGGGGCTCCGTCCACAGATACGCAGTATTTT.

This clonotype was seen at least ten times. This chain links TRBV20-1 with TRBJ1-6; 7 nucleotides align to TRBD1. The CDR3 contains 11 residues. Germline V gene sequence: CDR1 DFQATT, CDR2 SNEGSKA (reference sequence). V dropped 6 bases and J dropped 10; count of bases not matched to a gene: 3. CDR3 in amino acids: CSARDSSPLHF. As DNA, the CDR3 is TGCAGTGCGAGGGACAGCTCACCCCTCCACTTT.

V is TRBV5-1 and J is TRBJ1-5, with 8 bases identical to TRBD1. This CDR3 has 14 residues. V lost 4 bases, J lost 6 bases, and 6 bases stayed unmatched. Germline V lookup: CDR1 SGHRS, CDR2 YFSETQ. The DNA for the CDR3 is TGCGCCAGCAGCCCAGACAGGGGAAGTCAGCCCCAGCATTTT. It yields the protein CASSPDRGSQPQHF.

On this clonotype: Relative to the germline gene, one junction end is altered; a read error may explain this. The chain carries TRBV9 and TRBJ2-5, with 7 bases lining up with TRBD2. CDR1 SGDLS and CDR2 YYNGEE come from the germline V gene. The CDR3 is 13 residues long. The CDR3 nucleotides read TGTGCCGGCAGCGTCGGGGGGCAAGAGACCCAGTACTTC. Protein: CAGSVGGQETQYF.

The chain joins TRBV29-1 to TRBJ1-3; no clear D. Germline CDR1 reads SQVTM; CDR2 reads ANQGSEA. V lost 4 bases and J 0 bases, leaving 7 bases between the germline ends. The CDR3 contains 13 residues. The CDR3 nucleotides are TGCAGCGTTGTCTTATCCTCTGGAAACACCATATATTTT. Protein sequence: CSVVLSSGNTIYF.

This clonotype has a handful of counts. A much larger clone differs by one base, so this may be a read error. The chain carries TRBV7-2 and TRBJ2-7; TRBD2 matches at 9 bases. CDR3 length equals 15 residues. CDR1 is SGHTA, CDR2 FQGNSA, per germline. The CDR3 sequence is CASSFLTSGTYKQYF. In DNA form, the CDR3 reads TGTGCCAGCAGCTTCCTGACTAGCGGAACCTACAAGCAGTACTTC.

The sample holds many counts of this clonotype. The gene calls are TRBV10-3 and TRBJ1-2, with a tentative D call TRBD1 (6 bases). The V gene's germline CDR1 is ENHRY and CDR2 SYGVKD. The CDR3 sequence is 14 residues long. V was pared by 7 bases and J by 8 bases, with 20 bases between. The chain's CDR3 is CAIKPRAGVGGYTF. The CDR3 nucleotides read TGTGCCATCAAACCCCGGGCAGGGGTAGGAGGCTACACCTTC.